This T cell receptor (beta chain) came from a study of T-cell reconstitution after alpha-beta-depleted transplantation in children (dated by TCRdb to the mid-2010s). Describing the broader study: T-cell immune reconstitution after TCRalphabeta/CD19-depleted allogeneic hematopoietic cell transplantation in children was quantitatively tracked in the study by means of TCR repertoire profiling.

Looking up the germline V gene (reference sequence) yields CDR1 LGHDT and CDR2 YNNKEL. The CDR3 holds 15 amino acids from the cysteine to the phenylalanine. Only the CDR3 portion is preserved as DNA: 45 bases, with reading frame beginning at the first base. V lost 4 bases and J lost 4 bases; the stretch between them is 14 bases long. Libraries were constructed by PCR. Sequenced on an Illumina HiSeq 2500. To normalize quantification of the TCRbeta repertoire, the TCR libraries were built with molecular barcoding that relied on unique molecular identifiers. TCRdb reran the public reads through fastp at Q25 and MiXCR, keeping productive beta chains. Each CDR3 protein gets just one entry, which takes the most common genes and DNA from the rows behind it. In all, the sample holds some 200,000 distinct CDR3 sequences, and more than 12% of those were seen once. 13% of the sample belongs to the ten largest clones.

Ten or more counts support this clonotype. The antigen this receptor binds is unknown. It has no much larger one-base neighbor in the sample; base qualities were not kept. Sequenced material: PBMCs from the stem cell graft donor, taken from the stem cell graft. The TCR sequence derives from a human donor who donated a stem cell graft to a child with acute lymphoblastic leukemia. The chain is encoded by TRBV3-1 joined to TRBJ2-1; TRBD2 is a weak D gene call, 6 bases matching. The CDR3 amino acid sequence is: CASSPRSGQYNEQFF. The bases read TGTGCCAGCAGCCCTAGGAGCGGGCAGTACAATGAGCAGTTCTTC.